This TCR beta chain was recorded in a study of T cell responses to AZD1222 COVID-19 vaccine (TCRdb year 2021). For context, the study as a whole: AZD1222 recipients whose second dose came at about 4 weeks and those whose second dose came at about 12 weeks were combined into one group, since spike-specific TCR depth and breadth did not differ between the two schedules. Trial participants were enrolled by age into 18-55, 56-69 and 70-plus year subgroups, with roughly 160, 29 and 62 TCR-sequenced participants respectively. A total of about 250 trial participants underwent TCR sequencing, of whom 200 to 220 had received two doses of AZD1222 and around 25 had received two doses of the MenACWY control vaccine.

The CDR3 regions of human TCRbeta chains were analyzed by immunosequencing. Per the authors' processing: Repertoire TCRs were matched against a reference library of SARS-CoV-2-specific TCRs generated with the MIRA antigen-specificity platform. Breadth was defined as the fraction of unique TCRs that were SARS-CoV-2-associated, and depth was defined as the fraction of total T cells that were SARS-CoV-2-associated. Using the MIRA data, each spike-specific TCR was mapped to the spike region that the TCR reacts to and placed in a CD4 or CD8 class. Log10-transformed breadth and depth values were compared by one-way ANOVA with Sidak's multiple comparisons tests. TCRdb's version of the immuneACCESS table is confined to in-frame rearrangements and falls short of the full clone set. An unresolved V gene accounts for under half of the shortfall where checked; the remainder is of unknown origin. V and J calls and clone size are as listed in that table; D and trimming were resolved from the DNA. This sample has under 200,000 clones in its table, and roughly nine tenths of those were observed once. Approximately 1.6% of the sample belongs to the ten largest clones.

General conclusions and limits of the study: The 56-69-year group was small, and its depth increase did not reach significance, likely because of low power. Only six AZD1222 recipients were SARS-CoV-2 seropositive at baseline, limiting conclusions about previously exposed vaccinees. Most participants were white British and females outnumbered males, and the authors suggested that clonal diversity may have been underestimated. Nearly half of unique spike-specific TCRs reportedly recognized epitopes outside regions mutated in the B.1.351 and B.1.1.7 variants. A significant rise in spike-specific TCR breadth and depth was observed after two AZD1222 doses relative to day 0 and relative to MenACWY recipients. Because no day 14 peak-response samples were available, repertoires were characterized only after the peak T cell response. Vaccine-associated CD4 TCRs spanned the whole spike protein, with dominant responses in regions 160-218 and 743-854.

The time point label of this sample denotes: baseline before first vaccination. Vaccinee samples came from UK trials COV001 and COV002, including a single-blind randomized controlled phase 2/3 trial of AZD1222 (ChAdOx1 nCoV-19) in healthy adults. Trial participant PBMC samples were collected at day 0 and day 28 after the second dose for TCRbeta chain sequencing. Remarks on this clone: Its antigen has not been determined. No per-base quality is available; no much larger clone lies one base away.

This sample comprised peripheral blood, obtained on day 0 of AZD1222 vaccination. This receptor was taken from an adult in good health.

The CDR3 protein is CASSPFGGNTEAFF. The base sequence is TGTGCCAGCAGCCCTTTCGGGGGGAACACTGAAGCTTTCTTT. Rearrangement joined TRBV2 to TRBJ1-1; TRBD1 is perhaps the D gene, given 5 matching bases. The CDR3, cysteine through phenylalanine, is 14 amino acids long. The DNA shown is the 42-base CDR3, in frame from base 1. V sheds 6 bases and J sheds 1 base, leaving 12 bases between their ends. Looking up the germline V gene yields CDR1 SNHLY and CDR2 FYNNEI. Where the CDR3 stops, the reference TRBV2 and TRBJ1-1 genes take over; the full variable domain is EPEVTQTPSHQVTQMGQEVILRCVPISNHLYFYWYRQILGQKVEFLVSFYNNEISEKSEIFDDQFSVERPDGSNFTLKIRSTKLEDSAMYFCASSPFGGNTEAFFGQGTRLTVV.